Listed below are T cell receptor beta chains from one sample, sequenced in a study of shared clonotypes between healthy human individuals. Assay: immunoSEQ multiplex PCR; the TCRdb copy retains only in-frame clones and omits some. The data contain over 800,000 clones, nearly 95% of them singletons. Input material: naive CD8+ T cells sorted from blood. Receptors originate from a man aged 30 to 39 in good health. CDR3s include the opening cysteine and the closing phenylalanine or tryptophan. A D gene is named only where the DNA matches it firmly. Clone size is not always given. Where it is, it says once, few, many or a class for expanded clones.

TRBV27	NA	TRBJ2-7	NA	TGTGCCAGCAGTTTATCCTCATGGGGGGATGCCTACGAGCAGTACTTC	CASSLSSWGDAYEQYF
TRBV6-5	NA	TRBJ2-2	NA	TGTGCCAGCGGAACGGGGGAGCTGTTTTTT	CASGTGELFF
TRBV7-9	NA	TRBJ1-1	NA	TGTGCCAGCGGGGAGGGGGGGCGTTATGTAGAGGAAGCTTTCTTT	CASGEGGRYVEEAFF
TRBV7-9	NA	TRBJ2-1	NA	TGTGCCAGCAGCCCCCAGAAGGGGAGGTTGGATGAGCAGTTCTTC	CASSPQKGRLDEQFF
TRBV5-1	NA	TRBJ1-1	NA	TGCGCCAGCAGCTCCCGACACCACACTGAAGCTTTCTTT	CASSSRHHTEAFF
TRBV4-1	NA	TRBJ1-5	NA	TGCGCCAGCAGCCAAGCGGTGGGGCCCCAGCCCCAGCATTTT	CASSQAVGPQPQHF
TRBV9	TRBD2	TRBJ2-7	NA	TGTGCCAGCAGCCCGGGACTAGCGGCCTACGAGCAGTACTTC	CASSPGLAAYEQYF
TRBV28	NA	TRBJ2-2	NA	TGTGCCAGCGGGAGGACGGACACCGGGGAGCTGTTTTTT	CASGRTDTGELFF
TRBV9	TRBD1	TRBJ1-1	NA	TGTGCCAGCAGCGTAGAGGGACAGGGGAACACTGAAGCTTTCTTT	CASSVEGQGNTEAFF
TRBV7-3	TRBD1	TRBJ1-1	once	TGTGCCAGCAGCCCGACAGGGTTGGGCACTGAAGCTTTCTTT	CASSPTGLGTEAFF
TRBV15	NA	TRBJ1-5	NA	TGTGCCACCAGCAGAGAATCAGGGGGCAATCAGCCCCAGCATTTT	CATSRESGGNQPQHF
TRBV11-2	TRBD1	TRBJ2-7	NA	TGTGCCAGCAGCTCCCTATTGGGACAGGGTATCCACGAGCAGTACTTC	CASSSLLGQGIHEQYF
TRBV30	NA	TRBJ2-7	NA	TGTGCCTGGAGTGGGGGATTCTACGAGCAGTACTTC	CAWSGGFYEQYF
TRBV11-3	NA	TRBJ2-1	NA	TGTGCCAGCAGCTCGACCCATGCCTCCTACAATGAGCAGTTCTTC	CASSSTHASYNEQFF
TRBV19	NA	TRBJ2-6	NA	TGTGCCAGTACCCCAGTCTCTGGGGCCAACGTCCTGACTTTC	CASTPVSGANVLTF
TRBV7-3	TRBD1	TRBJ2-7	once	TGTGCCAGCAGCTTAGGGGACAGGGGGTTCTACGAGCAGTACTTC	CASSLGDRGFYEQYF
TRBV6-6	NA	TRBJ1-3	few	TGTGCCAGCAGTTTGGGGCCCCGCTCTGGAAACACCATATATTTT	CASSLGPRSGNTIYF
TRBV23-1	TRBD2	TRBJ2-1	NA	TGCGCCAGCAGTCGACCCACGGCGGGAGGGACCTACAATGAGCAGTTCTTC	CASSRPTAGGTYNEQFF
TRBV7-9	NA	TRBJ2-1	NA	TGTGCCAGCAGCTCAAAGCGGGCACCGAACTACAATGAGCAGTTCTTC	CASSSKRAPNYNEQFF
TRBV12-5	NA	TRBJ2-1	NA	TGTGCTAGTGGTTTGGCCGGGCAGGGATCTTACAATGAGCAGTTCTTC	CASGLAGQGSYNEQFF
TRBV7-3	TRBD2	TRBJ2-3	NA	TGTGCCAGCAGCCTACTAGCGGGAGGAACAGATACGCAGTATTTT	CASSLLAGGTDTQYF
TRBV2	NA	TRBJ2-4	NA	TGTGCCAGCTTGGGGCAGGGAGAAAACATTCAGTACTTC	CASLGQGENIQYF
TRBV9	NA	TRBJ2-2	NA	TGTGCCAGCAGCGTAGGTGGGATGAACACCGGGGAGCTGTTTTTT	CASSVGGMNTGELFF
TRBV29-1	NA	TRBJ2-7	NA	TGCAGCGTTGAAGTGGGACGGGAGAGCTCCTACGAGCAGTACTTC	CSVEVGRESSYEQYF
TRBV6-4	NA	TRBJ1-3	NA	TGTGCCAGCAGTGACTCGGATTGGTGGGTTGGAAACACCATATATTTT	CASSDSDWWVGNTIYF
TRBV7-2	TRBD2	TRBJ2-7	NA	TGTGCCAGCAGCCTAGCGGGAGTTGCTGAGCAGTACTTC	CASSLAGVAEQYF
TRBV5-1	NA	TRBJ1-1	NA	TGCGCCAGCAGCTTGGCCAATGGGGGGCCCACTGAAGCTTTCTTT	CASSLANGGPTEAFF
TRBV27	NA	TRBJ2-1	NA	TGTGCCAGCAGTCTGTGGGGGGAGACCAATGAGCAGTTCTTC	CASSLWGETNEQFF
TRBV10-3	NA	TRBJ2-5	NA	TGTGCCATCAGTGACTCACACCAAGAGACCCAGTACTTC	CAISDSHQETQYF
TRBV4-1	TRBD2	TRBJ2-3	NA	TGCGCCAGCAGCCAAGAACCTAGCGGAGCCACAGATACGCAGTATTTT	CASSQEPSGATDTQYF
TRBV11-2	NA	TRBJ2-1	NA	TGTGCCAGCAGCTCGAGGGGGACGTCCTACAATGAGCAGTTCTTC	CASSSRGTSYNEQFF
TRBV27	NA	TRBJ2-7	NA	TGTGCCAGCAGTTTAGGAGCAGGACGATACGAGCAGTACTTC	CASSLGAGRYEQYF
TRBV29-1	NA	TRBJ2-5	once	TGCAGCGCTATGCGCGACAGGAACCAAGAGACCCAGTACTTC	CSAMRDRNQETQYF
TRBV28	TRBD2	TRBJ2-1	NA	TGTGCCAGCAGTCCCCGGACTAGCGGGAGGGCCCTCGGCAATGAGCAGTTCTTC	CASSPRTSGRALGNEQFF
TRBV19	TRBD1	TRBJ1-4	NA	TGTGCCAGTAGTCGGTTACAGGGGGCCGATGAAAAACTGTTTTTT	CASSRLQGADEKLFF
TRBV10-2	NA	TRBJ2-3	once	TGCGCCAGCGGGGAGTTTCGAATAACAGATACGCAGTATTTT	CASGEFRITDTQYF
TRBV11-2	NA	TRBJ1-2	once	TGTGCCAGCAGCTTAGGGAGCCGGGGGGGTGGCTACACCTTC	CASSLGSRGGGYTF
TRBV19	TRBD2	TRBJ2-7	once	TGTGCCAGTAGTGCGGGACTAGCGGGGTCCTACGAGCAGTACTTC	CASSAGLAGSYEQYF
TRBV11-2	TRBD2	TRBJ2-6	NA	TGTGCCAGCAGCTTAGATGCACTAGCGGAGACTAGGTCTGGGGCCAACGTCCTGACTTTC	CASSLDALAETRSGANVLTF
TRBV10-3	TRBD2	TRBJ2-7	NA	TGTGCCATCACCTCTAGCGGGAGCTCCTACGAGCAGTACTTC	CAITSSGSSYEQYF
TRBV7-8	NA	TRBJ2-1	NA	TGTGCCAGCAGCTTGGAAGGGTTGTACAATGAGCAGTTCTTC	CASSLEGLYNEQFF